This T cell receptor (beta chain) stems from a study of cytomegalovirus exposure and HLA in healthy donors. About the research overall: Ancestry clustering placed 81% of around 400 genotyped donors in the Caucasian-associated cluster.

CDR3 length: 14 residues. V lost 5 bases and J 0 bases, leaving 10 bases between the germline ends. Germline CDR1 and CDR2: SGHVS and FQNEAQ. The PCR ran on 60 Vbeta and 13 Jbeta primers. This table comes from immunoSEQ multiplex PCR, and its TCRdb copy is limited to in-frame clones, with some not included. The repertoire consists of roughly 240,000 clones, with about 77% occurring once and the leading ten covering approximately 0.47%. Healthy bone marrow donors supplied every sample. This clonotype originated in a boy younger than 18 in good health and CMV-seronegative. What was sequenced was PBMCs. V usage is TRBV7-8 and J usage is TRBJ2-5, with a possible D match to TRBD1 (5 bases). The CDR3 spells CASSRDRNQETQYF. In DNA form, the CDR3 reads TGTGCCAGCAGCCGCGACAGAAACCAAGAGACCCAGTACTTC.